Below, 17 T cell receptor beta chains from the same sample are listed, as sequenced in a study of CD8+ T cells in alopecia areata. cDNA serving as the sequencing template came from extracted, reverse transcribed RNA. Libraries were prepared by immunoSEQ multiplex PCR; TCRdb keeps only in-frame clonotypes and omits some of them. The sample has around 200,000 clones, roughly 65% seen once. Here the sequenced sample was CD4+ T cells sorted from blood, taken at week 0. These receptors were taken from a human donor with alopecia areata.

This chain connects TRBV12-5 to TRBJ2-7, with D uncertain. Deletions cut 4 bases from V and 5 bases from J, with 12 bases between. Looked up from germline, CDR1 is LGHNT and CDR2 is FRNRAP. This CDR3 spans 13 amino acids. Written as DNA, the CDR3 is TGTGCTAGTGGTTGGTTCGAGGCCGACGAGCAGTACTTC. It encodes CASGWFEADEQYF.

The V gene is TRBV29-1, the J gene TRBJ1-2, with D tentatively TRBD1 (6 bases). Trimming left V 4 bases short and J 4 bases short, with 10 bases between. The CDR3 extends over 12 amino acids. The germline CDR1 and CDR2 sequences are SQVTM and ANQGSEA. The CDR3, as DNA: TGCAGCGTTGCCGAACAGGGCTATGGCTACACCTTC. It encodes CSVAEQGYGYTF.

Remarks on this clone: Other DNA sequences from this sample encode an identical CDR3 as well. The chain employs TRBV30 and TRBJ1-2; D gene ambiguous. The V end lost 1 base, the J end lost 2 bases, and 8 bases lay between the germline ends. The CDR3 length is 13 residues. CDR1 is GTSNPN, CDR2 SVGIG, per germline (reference sequence). CDR3 residues: CAWSAGGNYGYTF. The DNA for the CDR3 is TGTGCCTGGAGTGCCGGAGGGAACTATGGCTACACCTTC.

The rearrangement joins TRBV4-3 to TRBJ2-3; D may correspond to TRBD1 or TRBD2 (6 bases each). CDR1 LGHNA and CDR2 YSLEER come from the germline V gene. The V and J ends lost 5 bases and 4 bases respectively, with 16 bases between them. The CDR3 is made up of 15 amino acids. The CDR3 DNA is TGCGCCAGCAGCTTTGGTCGGGGGCTGGCAGATACGCAGTATTTT. Translated, it gives CASSFGRGLADTQYF.

This clone was recorded once. The chain carries TRBV30 and TRBJ2-4; D not resolved. This CDR3 is 14 amino acids long. Germline CDR1 reads GTSNPN; CDR2 reads SVGIG (reference sequence). V was shortened by 3 bases and J by 0 bases, with 9 bases between the two germline ends. For the CDR3, the DNA is TGTGCCTGGAGCAAGATCCTAGCCAAAAACATTCAGTACTTC. This codes for CAWSKILAKNIQYF.

The rearrangement joins TRBV23-1 to TRBJ1-6, with 10 bases fitting TRBD1. TRBV23-1 is labeled an ORF, and its function is uncertain. The CDR3 loop spans 16 amino acids. V dropped 4 bases and J dropped 7; count of bases not matched to a gene: 7. DNA of the CDR3: TGCGCCAGCAGTCTTCCGGGACAGGGGTTGAATTCACCCCTCCACTTT. Its translation is CASSLPGQGLNSPLHF.

The chain employs TRBV19 and TRBJ2-6; 10 nucleotides line up with TRBD1. Trimming removed 4 bases from V and 10 bases from J; junction bases left unmatched: 1. Germline V gene sequence: CDR1 LNHDA, CDR2 SQIVND (reference sequence). The CDR3 consists of 13 residues. CDR3 amino acids: CASSTGQGNVLTF. Written as DNA, the CDR3 is TGTGCCAGTAGTACGGGACAGGGGAACGTCCTGACTTTC.

This clone came up a few times. This sequence joins TRBV5-1 and TRBJ1-2, with TRBD1 as a possible D gene (5 bases). Germline CDR1 reads SGHRS; CDR2 reads YFSETQ. There are 14 residues in the CDR3. Trimming removed 0 bases from V and 5 bases from J, with 11 bases in between. CDR3 residues: CASSLEGPRYGYTF. CDR3 DNA: TGCGCCAGCAGCTTGGAGGGGCCCCGATATGGCTACACCTTC. Full variable domain (missing parts from reference TRBV5-1 and TRBJ1-2): KAGVTQTPRYLIKTRGQQVTLSCSPISGHRSVSWYQQTPGQGLQFLFEYFSETQRNKGNFPGRFSGRQFSNSRSEMNVSTLELGDSALYLCASSLEGPRYGYTFGSGTRLTVV.

This clone was detected only a few times. Written as DNA, the CDR3 is TGTGCCAGCAGCTTCCAGGGGGCGGCAGATACGCAGTATTTT. Protein: CASSFQGAADTQYF. The rearrangement joins TRBV7-9 to TRBJ2-3; 8 bases are shared with TRBD1. The trim removed 3 bases at V and 4 bases at J, leaving 3 bases unmatched. Per the germline V gene, CDR1 is SEHNR and CDR2 is FQNEAQ (reference sequence). The CDR3 is made up of 14 amino acids.

The genes are TRBV29-1 and TRBJ2-7; no clear D. Germline V CDR1 and CDR2: SQVTM, ANQGSEA. The CDR3 has 11 residues. V was trimmed by 5 bases and J by 3 bases, leaving 8 bases between them. CDR3 amino acids: CSVRTVYEQYF. For the CDR3, the DNA is TGCAGCGTTCGAACAGTCTACGAGCAGTACTTC.

The genes are TRBV30 and TRBJ2-1; the D gene could be TRBD1 or TRBD2 (6 bases each). Germline V CDR1 and CDR2: GTSNPN, SVGIG (reference sequence). Trimming cost V 2 bases and J 13 bases, with 15 bases left between them. The CDR3 runs 12 residues. CDR3 sequence reads: CAWSMDAGGQFF. In DNA form, the CDR3 reads TGTGCCTGGAGTATGGACGCCGGGGGCCAGTTCTTC.

This rearrangement joins TRBV18 to TRBJ2-3; D could derive from TRBD1 or TRBD2 (5 bases each). CDR3 length: 13 residues. CDR1 and CDR2 (germline): KGHSH, LQKENI. Trimming removed 3 bases at V and 6 bases at J, with 10 bases between. The CDR3 loop is CASSPRGGDTQYF. CDR3 DNA sequence: TGTGCCAGCTCACCGAGGGGCGGCGATACGCAGTATTTT.

This sequence joins TRBV29-1 and TRBJ2-3; TRBD2 agrees at 15 bases. Germline assignment: CDR1 SQVTM and CDR2 ANQGSEA. The CDR3 spans 16 residues. V trimming: 6 bases; J trimming: 1 base; junction bases outside the gene matches: 5. CDR3 in amino acids: CSVGTSGGLGTDTQYF. The CDR3, as DNA: TGCAGCGTCGGGACTAGCGGGGGGCTCGGCACAGATACGCAGTATTTT.

V usage is TRBV2 and J usage is TRBJ2-5; D call uncertain. Trimming stripped 3 bases from V and 3 bases from J, with 14 bases between. Germline CDR1 is SNHLY and CDR2 is FYNNEI. This CDR3 has 15 amino acids. The CDR3 bases are TGTGCCAGCAGTGAGCCCGGGTTACCGAAAGAGACCCAGTACTTC. Protein product: CASSEPGLPKETQYF.

This chain uses TRBV7-2 with TRBJ2-5, with unresolved D. The CDR3 totals 14 residues. Germline V CDR1 and CDR2: SGHTA, FQGNSA. V lost 1 base to trimming and J lost 2 bases, with 8 bases between them. The CDR3: CASSLVPTQETQYF. Written as DNA, the CDR3 is TGTGCCAGCAGCTTAGTACCCACGCAAGAGACCCAGTACTTC.

The rearrangement uses TRBV11-2 and TRBJ2-1, with 8 positions matching TRBD2. The CDR3 runs to 13 residues. The germline V gene encodes CDR1 SGHAT and CDR2 FQNNGV. The V segment lost 8 bases and the J segment 6 bases; nucleotides outside the gene matches: 6. CDR3 in amino acids: CASRGGGLNEQFF. CDR3 DNA sequence: TGTGCCAGCCGGGGGGGCGGCCTCAATGAGCAGTTCTTC.

This chain joins TRBV15 and TRBJ1-2; TRBD1 agrees at 11 bases. In germline, CDR1 is LNHNV, CDR2 YYDKDF (reference sequence). The CDR3 length is 16 residues. V lost 1 base, J lost 7 bases, and 8 bases stayed unmatched. The CDR3 DNA reads as TGTGCCACCAGCAGAGGAGGGTGGGACAGGGGGTCTGGCTACACCTTC. This translates into CATSRGGWDRGSGYTF.